These 7 T cell receptor beta chains share one sample of origin, sequenced in a study of blood T cell repertoires in COVID-19. Generated by immunoSEQ multiplex PCR, the TCRdb table keeps only in-frame clones and is missing some. The repertoire includes some 210,000 clones, 84% of them detected once, and approximately 8.1% sits in the top ten. Sequenced material: peripheral blood. The receptors were gathered from a woman aged 50 to 60 with active or convalescent COVID-19.

In regard to this clone: Sequence at one end of the junction differs from germline and may be a read error. This chain links TRBV7-3 with TRBJ2-5, with 11 bases matching TRBD2. CDR3 length: 18 residues. Germline CDR1 reads SGHTA; CDR2 reads FQGTGA. This CDR3 is CASNINPGLAAPPDPSHF. DNA of the CDR3: TGTGCCAGCAACATAAACCCGGGACTAGCGGCGCCCCCGGACCCAAGCCACTTC.

The CDR3 spells CASTRDRTRPGNQPQHF. Here the CDR3 DNA reads TGTGCCAGTACCCGGGACAGGACCCGCCCCGGCAATCAGCCCCAGCATTTT. V gene TRBV19 combines with J gene TRBJ1-5; TRBD1 matches 8 bases. CDR1 is LNHDA, CDR2 SQIVND, per germline (reference sequence). CDR3 length equals 17 residues. V was clipped by 7 bases and J by 2 bases; unmatched bases: 13.

This chain connects TRBV11-2 to TRBJ2-5; 10 bases line up with TRBD2. CDR3 length: 16 residues. V was clipped by 2 bases and J by 5 bases; unmatched bases: 8. Looked up from germline, CDR1 is SGHAT and CDR2 is FQNNGV. The CDR3 nucleotides read TGTGCCAGCAGCTTACAGGGACTAGCGATCCGGGAGACCCAGTACTTC. It is translated as CASSLQGLAIRETQYF.

This chain links TRBV5-5 with TRBJ2-3, with 8 bases aligning to TRBD1. With 4 bases clipped from V and 3 bases from J, the junction kept 7 bases outside the gene matches. CDR3 length: 15 residues. Germline values: CDR1 SGHKS, CDR2 YYEKEE (reference sequence). The CDR3 nucleotides read TGTGCCAGCAGCGCCGGACAGGGTGTAACAGATACGCAGTATTTT. Protein: CASSAGQGVTDTQYF. The variable domain in full, with the rest retrieved from reference TRBV5-5 and TRBJ2-3, is DAGVTQSPTHLIKTRGQQVTLRCSPISGHKSVSWYQQVLGQGPQFIFQYYEKEERGRGNFPDRFSARQFPNYSSELNVNALLLGDSALYLCASSAGQGVTDTQYFGPGTRLTVL.

V usage is TRBV18 and J usage is TRBJ2-1, with D unresolved. The CDR3 consists of 15 residues. Looked up from germline, CDR1 is KGHSH and CDR2 is LQKENI. V lost 3 bases to trimming and J lost 0 bases, with 9 bases between them. CDR3: CASSPITSSYNEQFF. The CDR3 DNA reads TGTGCCAGCTCACCCATAACGAGCTCCTACAATGAGCAGTTCTTC. Full variable domain (missing parts from reference TRBV18 and TRBJ2-1): NAGVMQNPRHLVRRRGQEARLRCSPMKGHSHVYWYRQLPEEGLKFMVYLQKENIIDESGMPKERFSAEFPKEGPSILRIQQVVRGDSAAYFCASSPITSSYNEQFFGPGTRLTVL.

This clone was counted ten times or more. This chain links TRBV7-9 with TRBJ2-5; 8 nucleotides align to TRBD2. CDR1 SEHNR and CDR2 FQNEAQ come from the germline V gene (reference sequence). CDR3 length: 14 amino acids. V shed 5 bases, J shed 5 bases, and the junction held 7 bases outside the gene matches. CDR3 in DNA: TGTGCCAGCAGCGTGGGACTAGGAGGGGAGACCCAGTACTTC. Translating it yields CASSVGLGGETQYF. Full variable domain (missing parts from reference TRBV7-9 and TRBJ2-5): DTGVSQNPRHKITKRGQNVTFRCDPISEHNRLYWYRQTLGQGPEFLTYFQNEAQLEKSRLLSDRFSAERPKGSFSTLEIQRTEQGDSAMYLCASSVGLGGETQYFGPGTRLLVL.

The rearrangement uses TRBV27 and TRBJ2-2; D unresolved. CDR3 size: 17 residues. V was clipped by 5 bases and J by 0 bases, with 16 bases between them. The germline gives CDR1 MNHEY, CDR2 SMNVEV (reference sequence). The CDR3 spells CASSGHGWAANTGELFF. DNA of the CDR3: TGTGCCAGCAGTGGCCACGGATGGGCCGCGAACACCGGGGAGCTGTTTTTT.